The 15 T cell receptor beta chains listed next were all sequenced from one sample in a study of blood T cell repertoires in COVID-19. Sequencing used immunoSEQ multiplex PCR; TCRdb keeps in-frame clones, though not all of them. The repertoire has approximately 300,000 clones, around nine tenths of them found once; the top ten carry 1%. The sample comprised peripheral blood. Every receptor here comes from a man aged 50-60 years with active or convalescent COVID-19.

This clone has only a few counts. The chain links TRBV19 to TRBJ2-1; 11 nucleotides match TRBD2. Germline CDR1 and CDR2: LNHDA and SQIVND (reference sequence). The J segment lost 5 bases and the V segment lost 3 bases, leaving 18 bases of the junction unmatched. CDR3 length: 20 amino acids. The CDR3 DNA follows: TGTGCCAGTAGTATCCGGATCGGGCTAGCGGGGGGCGGTAGGAACAATGAGCAGTTCTTC. Protein: CASSIRIGLAGGGRNNEQFF.

V usage is TRBV6-5 and J usage is TRBJ2-3; TRBD1 matches at 9 bases. Trimming cost V 6 bases and J 6 bases; bases outside gene matches: 10. The germline CDR1 and CDR2 sequences are MNHEY and SVGAGI. This CDR3 region has 15 residues. The CDR3 reads CASRRGQGHGDTQYF. The CDR3 DNA reads as TGTGCCAGCAGAAGGGGACAGGGTCATGGGGATACGCAGTATTTT.

The chain employs TRBV2 and TRBJ1-2; weak D call: TRBD1 (5 bases). Germline CDR1 reads SNHLY; CDR2 reads FYNNEI. V gave up 6 bases and J gave up 0 bases, with 14 bases separating them. The CDR3 totals 15 residues. CDR3 sequence: CASRVQGFTNYGYTF. In nucleotides, the CDR3 is TGTGCCAGCAGAGTTCAGGGATTTACTAACTATGGCTACACCTTC.

The chain uses TRBV15 and TRBJ2-5, with TRBD1 matching 8 bases. The germline V gene encodes CDR1 LNHNV and CDR2 YYDKDF (reference sequence). V trimming: 1 base; J trimming: 4 bases; junction bases outside the gene matches: 14. The CDR3 contains 18 residues. CDR3 amino acids: CATSRGGPTGDGGETQYF. For the CDR3, the DNA is TGTGCCACCAGCAGAGGGGGCCCGACAGGGGACGGGGGAGAGACCCAGTACTTC.

The genes are TRBV7-2 and TRBJ1-2; 8 bases align to TRBD1. Germline assignment: CDR1 SGHTA and CDR2 FQGNSA. V trimming: 3 bases; J trimming: 5 bases; junction bases outside the gene matches: 5. The CDR3 runs to 14 residues. DNA for the CDR3: TGTGCCAGCAGCTTTGGACAGGGCGGATATGGCTACACCTTC. Residues: CASSFGQGGYGYTF.

The rearrangement uses TRBV28 and TRBJ1-1; D perhaps matches TRBD1 (5 bases). The ends were cut back, 10 bases at V and 3 bases at J, with 12 bases in the middle. This CDR3 is built from 12 residues. Germline values: CDR1 MDHEN, CDR2 SYDVKM. Here the CDR3 reads CATGGEYTEAFF. The CDR3 DNA is TGTGCCACCGGGGGAGAGTACACTGAAGCTTTCTTT.

The chain combines TRBV15 with TRBJ2-1; the D gene is possibly TRBD2 (6 bases). Germline CDR1 reads LNHNV; CDR2 reads YYDKDF (reference sequence). The germline V and J ends were trimmed by 0 bases and 8 bases, with 8 bases remaining between them. This CDR3 has 13 amino acids. The CDR3 region has the DNA TGTGCCACCAGCAGAGATAGGGACTATGAGCAGTTCTTC. Amino acid sequence: CATSRDRDYEQFF.

The chain has TRBV5-4 and TRBJ1-2; TRBD1 is a possible D gene (6 bases). V was clipped by 4 bases and J by 1 base, with 17 bases between them. The CDR3 sequence is 16 residues long. Germline V CDR1 and CDR2: SGHNT, YYREEE (reference sequence). CDR3 residues: CASSPTAHRDNYGYTF. The CDR3 bases are TGTGCCAGCAGCCCCACCGCCCACAGGGATAACTATGGCTACACCTTC. Looking up the rest from reference TRBV5-4 and TRBJ1-2 gives the full variable domain: ETGVTQSPTHLIKTRGQQVTLRCSSQSGHNTVSWYQQALGQGPQFIFQYYREEENGRGNFPPRFSGLQFPNYSSELNVNALELDDSALYLCASSPTAHRDNYGYTFGSGTRLTVV.

Only one count was recorded for this clone. The V call is TRBV7-9, the J call TRBJ1-1; D remains unclear. Germline CDR1 reads SEHNR; CDR2 reads FQNEAQ (reference sequence). The CDR3 has 12 amino acids. V lost 3 bases and J lost 7, with 9 bases in between. The CDR3 nucleotides read TGTGCCAGCAGCTTTGCGGTGGGTGAAGCTTTCTTT. Protein product: CASSFAVGEAFF.

V gene TRBV5-1 combines with J gene TRBJ1-4, with 10 nucleotides matching TRBD1. Germline V CDR1 and CDR2: SGHRS, YFSETQ. Trimming removed 2 bases from V and 4 bases from J; junction bases left unmatched: 5. The CDR3 length is 16 residues. CDR3 loop: CASSLVGDRGNEKLFF. CDR3 coding DNA: TGCGCCAGCAGCTTAGTTGGGGACAGGGGTAATGAAAAACTGTTTTTT.

The chain links TRBV2 to TRBJ2-1, with 8 positions matching TRBD2. CDR3 length: 14 amino acids. The germline V gene encodes CDR1 SNHLY and CDR2 FYNNEI. J was trimmed by 1 base and V by 11 bases; bases with no gene match: 7. The CDR3 here is CAGTSGVSYNEQFF. CDR3 DNA sequence: TGTGCCGGAACTAGCGGTGTATCCTACAATGAGCAGTTCTTC.

Details on this clone: The junction departs from the called germline gene at one end, perhaps through a read error. The gene calls are TRBV7-7 and TRBJ2-1; D is perhaps TRBD1 (6 bases). Germline values: CDR1 SSHAT, CDR2 FNYEAQ (reference sequence). The CDR3 spans 15 residues. The CDR3 reads CASSEQGSSYNEQFF. The CDR3 DNA reads TGTGCTAGCAGCGAACAGGGCAGCTCCTACAATGAGCAGTTCTTC. The full variable domain, rest sourced from reference TRBV7-7 and TRBJ2-1, is GAGVSQSPRYKVTKRGQDVTLRCDPISSHATLYWYQQALGQGPEFLTYFNYEAQPDKSGLPSDRFSAERPEGSISTLTIQRTEQRDSAMYRCASSEQGSSYNEQFFGPGTRLTVL.

Concerning this clone itself: Other nucleotide sequences from this sample produce the same CDR3. CDR3 in DNA: TGTGCCAGTAGTATAGGTCAGGGGGCGAACACCGGGGAGCTGTTTTTT. The encoded protein is CASSIGQGANTGELFF. The chain couples TRBV19 to TRBJ2-2; 7 bases are a match to TRBD1. Germline lookup yields CDR1 LNHDA and CDR2 SQIVND (reference sequence). The CDR3 length is 16 residues. Germline trimming cut 1 base from V and 0 bases from J; bases unmatched to any gene: 2.

The genes are TRBV7-3 and TRBJ2-1, with 7 bases fitting TRBD1. There are 15 residues in the CDR3. Trimming took 3 bases from V and 0 from J; bases not matched to a gene: 2. Germline assignment: CDR1 SGHTA and CDR2 FQGTGA. DNA of the CDR3: TGTGCCAGCAGCTTTGACAGGGCCTCCTACAATGAGCAGTTCTTC. Its protein is CASSFDRASYNEQFF.

This sequence joins TRBV6-5 and TRBJ1-2; no definite D call. Trimming removed 2 bases at V and 7 bases at J, with 14 bases between. The CDR3 runs 14 residues. Per germline, CDR1 MNHEY and CDR2 SVGAGI. The CDR3 region is CASSYEPWSRGYTF. The DNA of the CDR3 is TGTGCCAGCAGTTACGAGCCGTGGTCTCGTGGCTACACCTTC.